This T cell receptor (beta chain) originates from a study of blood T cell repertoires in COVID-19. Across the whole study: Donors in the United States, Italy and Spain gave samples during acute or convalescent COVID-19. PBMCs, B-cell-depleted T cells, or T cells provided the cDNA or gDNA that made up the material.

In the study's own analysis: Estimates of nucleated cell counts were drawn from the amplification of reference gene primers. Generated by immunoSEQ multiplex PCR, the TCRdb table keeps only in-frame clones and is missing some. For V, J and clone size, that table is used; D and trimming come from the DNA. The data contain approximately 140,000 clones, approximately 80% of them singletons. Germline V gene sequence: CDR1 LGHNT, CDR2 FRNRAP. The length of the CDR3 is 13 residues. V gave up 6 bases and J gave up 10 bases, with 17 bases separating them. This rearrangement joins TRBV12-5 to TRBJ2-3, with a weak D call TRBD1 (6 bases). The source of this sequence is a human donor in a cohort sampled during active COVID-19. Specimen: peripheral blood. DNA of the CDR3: TGTGCTAGTGGACACGCAGGGGCGACAGCGCAGTATTTT. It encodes CASGHAGATAQYF.